The present T cell receptor beta chain was sequenced within a study of metastatic and nonmetastatic thyroid tumors. Original processing methods: Clinicopathological groups of papillary thyroid cancer showed CDR3 differences that were used to build a distant-metastasis classifier. TCRdb reanalyzed the PCR reads with MiXCR. The V and J calls follow TCRdb's processing rather than the paper's. The table records around 35,000 clones, about a sixth of them present only once. This clone was observed many times. Patients underwent thyroid surgery, and none had received any treatment before it. The CDR3 sequence is 15 residues long. Germline V gene sequence: CDR1 SGHRS, CDR2 YFSETQ. With 1 base clipped from V and 2 bases from J, the junction kept 4 bases outside the gene matches.

This rearrangement joins TRBV5-1 to TRBJ1-1, with TRBD1 matching 8 bases. Sequencing was done on a sample of blood. The receptor was isolated from a female donor with papillary thyroid cancer or a benign thyroid nodule (not recorded which). Some clones in this sample may be carry-over from other donors' samples. The CDR3, as DNA: TGCGCCAGCAGCTTGACAGGGGGGGTTAACACTGAAGCTTTCTTT. Translation: CASSLTGGVNTEAFF.